This section outlines one T cell receptor beta chain sequence together with its context. Germline loops: CDR1 GTSNPN, CDR2 SVGIG (reference sequence). V was pared by 7 bases and J by 4 bases, with 16 bases between. The CDR3 runs 13 residues. The sample originates from a study of blood T cell repertoires in COVID-19. Study at large: Specimens from acute and convalescent COVID-19 originated in the United States, Italy and Spain. PBMCs, B-cell-depleted T cells, or T cells provided the cDNA or gDNA that made up the material.

Per the original methods: By means of reference gene primer amplification, nucleated cell counts were estimated. Sequencing was performed with immunoSEQ multiplex PCR; in TCRdb, only in-frame clones are kept and a portion is missing. V, J and clone size reflect that table, while D and trimming were determined from the DNA. The sample lists 55,000 to 70,000 clones; around 76% were seen once. The genes are TRBV30 and TRBJ1-2; D perhaps matches TRBD1 (6 bases). This receptor was taken from a woman in her sixties with acute or convalescent COVID-19. The source material was peripheral blood. The CDR3 reads CASTEYRAYGYTF. The CDR3 DNA sequence: TGTGCCTCAACCGAATACAGGGCCTATGGCTACACCTTC.